This T cell receptor beta chain emerged from a study of blood T cell repertoires in COVID-19 (TCRdb year 2020). Describing the broader study: Samples from collaborators originated in the United States, Italy and Spain and spanned both the acute and convalescent phases of COVID-19. The material from the prospective study consisted of cDNA or gDNA derived from T cells, B-cell-depleted T cells, or PBMCs. Subjects who had been exposed to COVID-19, were actively infected with it, or had recovered from it provided the deeply sampled blood TCRbeta repertoires that made up the dataset. The repertoires were released in a freely available public database meant as a resource for research on the immune response to SARS-CoV-2. Samples came from the ongoing ImmuneRACE study (first 160 participants) plus 1,254 subjects from 6 global collaborators. Sample metadata almost always included a de-identified subject ID, COVID-19 status, age in years and sex. Where available, HLA class I and class II types were taken from metadata supplied by the sample provider and were not determined by assay-based typing.

Its CDR3 holds 13 amino acids, cysteine through phenylalanine. The only DNA kept is the CDR3, 39 bases in frame from the first base. The germline V end is reduced by 4 bases and the J end by 2 bases; junction bases left unmatched: 5. Per the germline V gene, SQVTM is the CDR1 and ANQGSEA is the CDR2. With regard to this clone: The specificity of this receptor is unknown. No clone much larger than this one lies a single base away; base qualities are absent.

A second Seattle source provided samples from volunteer blood donors who had recovered from COVID-19. Each collaborating institution followed its own protocols to collect whole blood in K2EDTA tubes. For TCRbeta analysis, collaborators shipped samples in one of three forms: frozen whole blood, isolated PBMCs, or DNA extracted from either of those sample types. TCRbeta CDR3 regions were amplified from genomic DNA by means of the immunoSEQ Assay, a bias-controlled multiplex PCR. Per the original workflow: The number of nucleated cells in each sample was estimated by amplification of reference gene primers within the assay. To quantify the absolute abundance of each unique TCRbeta CDR3 rearrangement, sequence reads were collapsed and filtered. For each sample, productive Simpson clonality was calculated as the square root of Simpson's diversity index over productive rearrangements. This is the immuneACCESS table as TCRdb keeps it, with only in-frame sequences that have V and J called. A part of the clones is gone; compared with another copy, unresolved V genes explain less than half, and the rest is unexplained. V and J calls plus clone size are reproduced from that table; the DNA served to infer D and trimming. The sample table records hundreds of thousands of clones; about nine tenths of these occur just once. The ten largest clones capture 5.5% to 6.5% of the sample.

The full study reports these points: The amount of clinical and demographic metadata varied by source and participant and was provided uncurated.

The receptor's source is a man between 60 and 75 years old who had recovered from COVID-19. Specimen: peripheral blood. The chain links TRBV29-1 with TRBJ2-7, and 7 junction bases match TRBD1. The CDR3 region: CSVVGQATYEQYF. The DNA sequence reads TGCAGCGTTGTTGGACAGGCTACCTACGAGCAGTACTTC.